One and the same sample provided the 7 T cell receptor beta chains below, sequenced in a study of T cell responses to AZD1222 COVID-19 vaccine. Measured with immunoSEQ multiplex PCR; TCRdb has only the in-frame clones, and not every one. The sample lists about 120,000 clones; under 85% were seen once. The sample was peripheral blood, taken on day 0 of AZD1222 vaccination. Receptor source: an adult in good health.

The V call is TRBV6-2 or TRBV6-3, the J call TRBJ2-7; D gene unclear. Per the germline V gene, CDR1 is MNHEY and CDR2 is SVGEGT. The CDR3 is made up of 14 amino acids. V shed 5 bases and J shed 1 base, with 12 bases lying between them. CDR3 DNA sequence: TGTGCCAGCAGTCCCGACTGGGTTTCCTACGAGCAGTACTTC. The encoded protein is CASSPDWVSYEQYF.

V gene TRBV6-5 combines with J gene TRBJ1-4; no clear D gene. The CDR3 length is 14 residues. Trimming stripped 5 bases from V and 8 bases from J, with 15 bases between. From germline, CDR1 is MNHEY and CDR2 SVGAGI. The CDR3 DNA sequence: TGTGCCAGCAGTAAGGGCGGATCGAGGGAAAAACTGTTTTTT. As protein: CASSKGGSREKLFF.

CDR3 loop: CASSQGGADEQYF. CDR3 DNA sequence: TGCGCCAGCAGCCAAGGGGGGGCTGACGAGCAGTACTTC. The rearrangement links TRBV4-3 to TRBJ2-7, with D perhaps given as TRBD1 or TRBD2 (6 bases each). V was clipped by 1 base and J by 5 bases, with 9 bases between them. Germline V CDR1 and CDR2: LGHNA, YSLEER. The CDR3 runs to 13 residues.

Regarding this clone: The same CDR3 arises from other DNA sequences in this sample as well. The chain links TRBV27 to TRBJ1-3; D is unclear. This CDR3 region has 13 residues. The V gene lost 3 bases and the J gene lost 1 base, with 4 bases spanning the gap. Per germline, CDR1 MNHEY and CDR2 SMNVEV (reference sequence). Written as DNA, the CDR3 is TGTGCCAGCAGTTTTAGGTCTGGAAACACCATATATTTT. It translates to CASSFRSGNTIYF.

CDR3 amino acids: CASRSKGGYSNQPQHF. The CDR3 coding sequence is TGTGCAAGTCGCTCAAAGGGGGGATATAGCAATCAGCCCCAGCATTTT. V gene TRBV12-2 combines with J gene TRBJ1-5. TRBV12-2 corresponds to a pseudogene. The CDR3 totals 16 residues.

The V gene is TRBV9, the J gene TRBJ2-1; maybe TRBD1 (6 bases). The CDR3 has 15 amino acids. Trimming took 1 base from V and 6 from J, leaving 14 bases between them. Germline V gene sequence: CDR1 SGDLS, CDR2 YYNGEE. The CDR3 DNA reads as TGTGCCAGCAGCGTATCACAGGGTTCATCCAATGAGCAGTTCTTC. It is translated as CASSVSQGSSNEQFF.

The V gene is TRBV7-9, the J gene TRBJ2-5; the D gene is possibly TRBD1 (6 bases). Looked up from germline, CDR1 is SEHNR and CDR2 is FQNEAQ (reference sequence). The V end lost 5 bases, the J end lost 3 bases, and 10 bases lay between the germline ends. This CDR3 region has 13 residues. The CDR3 sequence: CASSKWTEETQYF. As DNA, the CDR3 is TGTGCCAGCAGCAAATGGACAGAAGAGACCCAGTACTTC.